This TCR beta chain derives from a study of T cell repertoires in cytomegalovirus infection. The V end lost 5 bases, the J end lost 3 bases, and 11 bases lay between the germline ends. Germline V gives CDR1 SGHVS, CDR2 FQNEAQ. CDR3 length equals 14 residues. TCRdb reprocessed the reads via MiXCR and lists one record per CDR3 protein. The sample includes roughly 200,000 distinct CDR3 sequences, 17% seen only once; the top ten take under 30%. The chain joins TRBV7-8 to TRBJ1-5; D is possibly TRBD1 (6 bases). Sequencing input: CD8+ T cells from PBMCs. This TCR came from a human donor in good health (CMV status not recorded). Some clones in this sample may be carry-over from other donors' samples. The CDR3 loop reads CASSLGQPNQPQHF. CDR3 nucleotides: TGTGCCAGCAGCCTAGGACAGCCCAATCAGCCCCAGCATTTT.